The 9 T cell receptor beta chains reported below all come from one sample, sequenced in a study of T cells of healthy individuals. Each CDR3 protein is one row after TCRdb ran MiXCR on the 5' RACE reads. In the table there are about 41,000 distinct CDR3 sequences, 4% to 5.5% of which are singletons. Receptors originate from a human donor in good health.

The V call is TRBV6-2 or TRBV6-3, the J call TRBJ2-7; 7 nucleotides agree with TRBD1. The junction had 6 bases not matched to a gene; V was cut back by 2 bases and J by 2 bases. The CDR3 contains 15 residues. Germline assignment: CDR1 MNHEY and CDR2 SVGEGT. The chain's CDR3 is CASSYEGTGAYEQYF. As DNA, the CDR3 is TGTGCCAGCAGTTACGAAGGAACAGGGGCCTACGAGCAGTACTTC.

This clonotype was recorded at least ten times. The rearrangement joins TRBV7-9 to TRBJ2-3; TRBD1 matches at 10 bases. There are 18 residues in the CDR3. Germline CDR1 reads SEHNR; CDR2 reads FQNEAQ (reference sequence). Germline trimming cut 1 base from V and 5 bases from J; bases unmatched to any gene: 12. The CDR3 loop is CASSLGSFRQGAIDTQYF. CDR3 nucleotides: TGTGCCAGCAGCTTAGGTTCATTTCGACAGGGGGCCATAGATACGCAGTATTTT.

This clonotype was recorded at least ten times. The chain couples TRBV20-1 to TRBJ2-5; 7 positions agree with TRBD1. Germline CDR1 is DFQATT and CDR2 is SNEGSKA (reference sequence). Germline trimming cut 2 bases from V and 2 bases from J; bases unmatched to any gene: 11. This CDR3 region has 16 residues. The CDR3 region is CSARPYRGGRQETQYF. The CDR3 DNA reads as TGCAGTGCTAGACCTTACAGGGGTGGAAGGCAAGAGACCCAGTACTTC.

This clonotype appeared many times. This rearrangement joins TRBV5-1 to TRBJ2-7; D perhaps matches TRBD2 (7 bases). This CDR3 is 14 amino acids long. Looked up from germline, CDR1 is SGHRS and CDR2 is YFSETQ. The V and J ends lost 4 bases and 0 bases respectively, with 11 bases between them. Here the CDR3 reads CASSRGGGSYEQYF. As DNA, the CDR3 is TGCGCCAGCAGCCGCGGGGGCGGCTCCTACGAGCAGTACTTC.

This clonotype was picked up many times. The chain is built from TRBV6-5 and TRBJ1-1, with D unresolved. This CDR3 has 14 residues. Germline-derived CDR1 and CDR2 are MNHEY and SVGAGI. The V end was cut by 4 bases, the J end by 4 bases, with 13 bases between. The CDR3 here is CASSLQQGLTEAFF. The CDR3 DNA is TGTGCCAGCAGTTTACAACAAGGACTCACTGAAGCTTTCTTT.

This clonotype was seen many times. J is TRBJ2-6 and V is TRBV21-1; the D segment call TRBD2 is taken from the table without a DNA check. TRBV21-1 is tagged as a pseudogene. The CDR3 loop spans 17 amino acids. CDR3 nucleotides: TGTGCCAGCAGCAGACTAGCGGGAGTGGTGGGGGCCAACGTCCTGACTTTC. This translates into CASSRLAGVVGANVLTF.

This clonotype was observed many times. The V gene is TRBV5-1, the J gene TRBJ2-3; TRBD2 is a possible D gene (6 bases). The CDR3 sequence is 17 residues long. The germline V gene has CDR1 SGHRS and CDR2 YFSETQ. Trimming took 2 bases from V and 0 from J, leaving 16 bases between them. The CDR3 sequence: CASSLTIPGLSTDTQYF. In nucleotides, the CDR3 is TGCGCCAGCAGCTTAACTATCCCGGGACTGAGCACAGATACGCAGTATTTT.

This clonotype was observed at least ten times. This rearrangement joins TRBV5-1 to TRBJ2-7; no firm D call. Germline V gives CDR1 SGHRS, CDR2 YFSETQ. The CDR3 is 14 residues long. The V and J ends lost 2 bases and 2 bases respectively, with 11 bases between them. This CDR3 is CASSFRGSTYEQYF. The DNA for the CDR3 is TGCGCCAGCAGCTTCCGTGGTTCGACCTACGAGCAGTACTTC.

The chain couples TRBV30 to TRBJ1-1; 8 bases agree with TRBD1. Germline V gene data show CDR1 as GTSNPN and CDR2 as SVGIG (reference sequence). The J segment lost 3 bases and the V segment lost 2 bases, leaving 5 bases of the junction unmatched. This CDR3 has 14 residues. The CDR3 protein is CAWSQGQGDTEAFF. The CDR3 nucleotides are TGTGCCTGGAGTCAAGGACAGGGAGACACTGAAGCTTTCTTT.